This is a list of T cell receptor beta chains from one sample in a study of CD8 T cells in ankylosing spondylitis. TCRdb fed the 5' RACE reads into MiXCR, producing one record per CDR3 protein. Of some 200,000 distinct CDR3 sequences in the sample, about 7.3% were seen once. The sequencing input was blood, either unsorted or a sorted T cell fraction (not recorded which). Receptors originate from a male donor with ankylosing spondylitis. CDR3s include the opening cysteine and the closing phenylalanine or tryptophan. A D gene is named only where the DNA matches it firmly. Rows may omit the clone size; those that give it use once, few, many or a size class.

CDR3nt,CDR3aa,j_gene,d_gene,abundance,v_gene
TGTGCCAGCAGTTTACTTAGCAGAAGCACCGGGGAGCTGTTTTTT,CASSLLSRSTGELFF,TRBJ2-2,-,many,TRBV12-3/TRBV12-4
TGTGCCAGCAGCCAAGAGTGGCGGATCTCTGGAAACACCATATATTTT,CASSQEWRISGNTIYF,TRBJ1-3,-,many,TRBV4-2
TGTGCCAGCAGCCATCTAGCGGGGCCGAGCACAGATACGCAGTATTTT,CASSHLAGPSTDTQYF,TRBJ2-3,TRBD2,many,TRBV14
TGCAGTGCTATAACAGGGGGGAGAGACACCGGGGAGCTGTTTTTT,CSAITGGRDTGELFF,TRBJ2-2,TRBD1,many,TRBV20-1
TGCAGTGCGTATCCAGGCTATACGCAGTATTTT,CSAYPGYTQYF,TRBJ2-3,-,many,TRBV20-1
TGTGCCAGCAGTGCGACAAGAAACGAGCTTGCGTCACCCCTCCACTTT,CASSATRNELASPLHF,TRBJ1-6,-,many,TRBV27
TGCGCCAGCAGCCCCTCGCGGGGCCGAAATTCACCCCTCCACTTT,CASSPSRGRNSPLHF,TRBJ1-6,-,many,TRBV4-3
TGCAGCGTACTCGGGACACCGAGCTCTGGAAACACCATATATTTT,CSVLGTPSSGNTIYF,TRBJ1-3,-,many,TRBV29-1
TGTGCCATCAGGGGGGGTATAGGCAATGAGCAGTTCTTC,CAIRGGIGNEQFF,TRBJ2-1,-,many,TRBV10-3
TGTGCCAGCAGTGCCAGCGGGCACACCGGGGAGCTGTTTTTT,CASSASGHTGELFF,TRBJ2-2,-,many,TRBV25-1
TGTGCCAGCAGCTCCCCTTTAGCGGGAGGGCCGTTCAGCGAGCAGTACTTC,CASSSPLAGGPFSEQYF,TRBJ2-7,TRBD2,-,TRBV7-9
TGTGCCAGCAGTAGGGAGAGGGTGAACACCGGGGAGCTGTTTTTT,CASSRERVNTGELFF,TRBJ2-2,-,few,TRBV28
TGCAGCGTTGAGGTCGACACAGATACGCAGTATTTT,CSVEVDTDTQYF,TRBJ2-3,-,few,TRBV29-1
TGTGCCAGCAGTGGACCAGAGACAGGGAGCTATGGCTACACCTTC,CASSGPETGSYGYTF,TRBJ1-2,TRBD1,many,TRBV25-1
TGCAGTGCTGTCTTAAGGGCTACCTACAATGAGCAGTTCTTC,CSAVLRATYNEQFF,TRBJ2-1,-,many,TRBV20-1
TGTGCCAGCAGTTCATTAGCGGGAGGGAACAATGAGCAGTTCTTC,CASSSLAGGNNEQFF,TRBJ2-1,TRBD2,many,TRBV27
TGTGCCATGGGCCCCGGGCCAGGGGTGCACGAGCAGTACTTC,CAMGPGPGVHEQYF,TRBJ2-7,-,few,TRBV5-6
TGCGCCAGCAGCCAAGACAGGGAGAGCTATGGCTACACCTTC,CASSQDRESYGYTF,TRBJ1-2,-,many,TRBV4-3
TGCGCCAGCAGTCAAGGACAGGGCAATCAGCCCCAGCATTTT,CASSQGQGNQPQHF,TRBJ1-5,TRBD1,-,TRBV23-1
TGTGCCAGCAGCTGCCGGGACGGACAAGAGACCCAGTACTTC,CASSCRDGQETQYF,TRBJ2-5,-,-,TRBV12-1
TGTGCCAGCAGTTACTCGATGGCAGGGGGCCCGTACAATCAGCCCCAGCATTTT,CASSYSMAGGPYNQPQHF,TRBJ1-5,TRBD1,-,TRBV6-2/TRBV6-3
TGTGCCAGCATCCTGGTCGGGTTAAGCTCCTACAATGAGCAGTTCTTC,CASILVGLSSYNEQFF,TRBJ2-1,-,-,TRBV7-2
TGTGCCAGCAGCTTAATGCGGGGGTACACCGGGGAGCTGTTTTTT,CASSLMRGYTGELFF,TRBJ2-2,TRBD2,many,TRBV7-2
TGTGCCAGCACCACCCCCGGGGCTAGCGGGAGCCTCTCCTACAATGAGCAGTTCTTC,CASTTPGASGSLSYNEQFF,TRBJ2-1,TRBD2,few,TRBV27
TGTGCCAGCACTCAATATAGGTGGGGTGACAATGAGCAGTTCTTC,CASTQYRWGDNEQFF,TRBJ2-1,-,-,TRBV6-2/TRBV6-3
TGCAGCGTTGAGGGAGGTGTGGGCACCTACGAGCAGTACTTC,CSVEGGVGTYEQYF,TRBJ2-7,-,many,TRBV29-1
TGCGCCAGCAAGATGGGGGGGGACTCCTACGAGCAGTACTTC,CASKMGGDSYEQYF,TRBJ2-7,TRBD2,many,TRBV5-1
TGCAGTGCTAGAGACGGACAGGGTGTGGGCTACACCTTC,CSARDGQGVGYTF,TRBJ1-2,TRBD1,many,TRBV20-1